Listed here are 17 T cell receptor beta chains from one sample, sequenced in a study of blood T cell repertoires in COVID-19. Produced via immunoSEQ multiplex PCR; TCRdb's table is partial and in-frame only. In the table there are about 130,000 clones, around four fifths of which are singletons. The specimen was peripheral blood. All receptors come from a human donor in a cohort sampled during active COVID-19.

This chain links TRBV28 with TRBJ2-7; TRBD2 matches at 13 bases. The germline V gene encodes CDR1 MDHEN and CDR2 SYDVKM. The CDR3 is 15 residues long. With 6 bases clipped from V and 3 bases from J, the junction kept 5 bases outside the gene matches. Here the CDR3 DNA reads TGTGCCAGCAGAATGGGACTAGCGGGGAGCTACGAGCAGTACTTC. Translation gives CASRMGLAGSYEQYF.

This clone has only one observation. This chain joins TRBV18 and TRBJ1-2, with a weak D call TRBD1 (6 bases). This CDR3 has 12 amino acids. Deletions cut 3 bases from V and 8 bases from J, with 10 bases between. Germline V gene sequence: CDR1 KGHSH, CDR2 LQKENI. The CDR3 sequence is CASSPNRDGYTF. CDR3 DNA sequence: TGTGCCAGCTCACCGAACAGGGACGGCTACACCTTC.

This clone was counted only a few times. The chain carries TRBV7-9 and TRBJ2-7; weak D call: TRBD2 (6 bases). The germline CDR1 and CDR2 sequences are SEHNR and FQNEAQ (reference sequence). The CDR3 is 14 residues long. V lost 1 base, J lost 2 bases, and 9 bases lay in between. The CDR3 loop is CASSLGGVAYEQYF. The CDR3 DNA sequence: TGTGCCAGCAGCTTAGGCGGGGTGGCCTACGAGCAGTACTTC.

The CDR3 sequence: CASSPGQGGEQYF. CDR3 coding DNA: TGTGCCAGCAGCCCGGGACAGGGCGGCGAGCAGTACTTC. The chain recombines TRBV7-9 with TRBJ2-7; 9 bases agree with TRBD1. Per germline, CDR1 SEHNR and CDR2 FQNEAQ (reference sequence). J gave up 6 bases and V 5 bases, and 5 bases lay outside the gene matches. This CDR3 contains 13 residues.

This sequence joins TRBV19 and TRBJ1-2; 7 nucleotides align to TRBD1. The CDR3 consists of 16 residues. CDR1 LNHDA and CDR2 SQIVND come from the germline V gene (reference sequence). The junction had 7 bases not matched to a gene; V was cut back by 2 bases and J by 1 base. The CDR3 bases are TGTGCCAGTAGTATATCTTCGGACAGGCTTAACTATGGCTACACCTTC. Translating gives CASSISSDRLNYGYTF.

The chain has TRBV19 and TRBJ1-1; 8 nucleotides match TRBD1. CDR3 length equals 13 residues. Losses at the gene ends were 8 bases for V and 1 base for J; bases not matched to a gene: 3. CDR1 LNHDA and CDR2 SQIVND come from the germline V gene (reference sequence). Written as DNA, the CDR3 is TGTGCCAGTGGAGACAGGGGGAACACTGAAGCTTTCTTT. This gives the protein CASGDRGNTEAFF. Together with reference TRBV19 and TRBJ1-1, the CDR3 gives the full variable domain: DGGITQSPKYLFRKEGQNVTLSCEQNLNHDAMYWYRQDPGQGLRLIYYSQIVNDFQKGDIAEGYSVSREKKESFPLTVTSAQKNPTAFYLCASGDRGNTEAFFGQGTRLTVV.

V and J are TRBV7-9 and TRBJ2-3, with 14 bases that match TRBD2. This CDR3 contains 18 residues. In germline, CDR1 is SEHNR, CDR2 FQNEAQ (reference sequence). With V trimmed by 5 bases and J by 2 bases, 9 bases remained unmatched. CDR3 bases: TGTGCCAGCAGCGATAAAAGGACTAGCGGGGGGTTCACAGATACGCAGTATTTT. Its translation is CASSDKRTSGGFTDTQYF.

V and J are TRBV15 and TRBJ1-3; 9 nucleotides agree with TRBD1. Germline lookup yields CDR1 LNHNV and CDR2 YYDKDF (reference sequence). This CDR3 is built from 15 residues. With 5 bases clipped from V and 14 bases from J, the junction kept 16 bases outside the gene matches. CDR3: CATSGPGQGFLRLYF. The CDR3 DNA follows: TGTGCCACCAGCGGACCGGGACAGGGTTTCCTGAGGCTATATTTT.

This clone appeared a few times. J is TRBJ1-2 and V is TRBV7-8; the match to TRBD1 covers 7 bases. The J segment lost 4 bases and the V segment lost 2 bases, leaving 7 bases of the junction unmatched. The V gene's germline CDR1 is SGHVS and CDR2 FQNEAQ. The length of the CDR3 is 15 residues. The CDR3 spells CASSLNTGAAYGYTF. CDR3 DNA sequence: TGTGCCAGCAGCTTAAACACAGGGGCAGCCTATGGCTACACCTTC.

V is TRBV5-5 and J is TRBJ1-4; D is perhaps TRBD1 (5 bases). Germline CDR1 is SGHKS and CDR2 is YYEKEE (reference sequence). CDR3 size: 14 residues. V dropped 2 bases and J dropped 4 bases, with 9 bases sitting between them. The DNA of the CDR3 is TGTGCCAGCAGCTTCTACGGGGGTAATGAAAAACTGTTTTTT. This codes for CASSFYGGNEKLFF.

CDR3 nucleotides: TGTGCCAGCAGCCAAGCGGACAGGGGCTCTGAAGCTTTCTTT. As protein: CASSQADRGSEAFF. This sequence joins TRBV3-1 (or the pseudogene TRBV3-2) and TRBJ1-1, with TRBD1 matching 9 bases. Per the germline V gene, CDR1 is LGHDT and CDR2 is YNNKEL (reference sequence). The CDR3 extends over 14 amino acids. The junction had 3 bases not matched to a gene; V was cut back by 1 base and J by 6 bases.

This clone is categorized as medium-sized. This chain joins TRBV27 and TRBJ2-3, with no clear D. In germline, CDR1 is MNHEY, CDR2 SMNVEV (reference sequence). V gave up 4 bases and J gave up 5 bases, with 7 bases separating them. CDR3 size: 12 residues. CDR3 protein: CASSSPRDTQYF. The CDR3 DNA reads as TGTGCCAGCAGTTCCCCGAGAGATACGCAGTATTTT.

The rearrangement joins TRBV10-3 to TRBJ2-2, with 7 nucleotides matching TRBD1. The CDR3 runs 18 residues. In germline, CDR1 is ENHRY, CDR2 SYGVKD. With 8 bases clipped from V and 6 bases from J, the junction kept 21 bases outside the gene matches. The CDR3 nucleotides are TGTGCCATCCAAACCCACCGGAACCGACAGGGAGAGCCCGGGGAGCTGTTTTTT. Translating gives CAIQTHRNRQGEPGELFF.

This chain joins TRBV4-1 and TRBJ2-7; 13 bases agree with TRBD2. Germline loops: CDR1 MGHRA, CDR2 YSYEKL. V shed 3 bases and J 6 bases; nucleotides not matched to a gene: 11. This CDR3 region has 17 residues. The CDR3 spells CASSQRTSGGVLGEQYF. CDR3 nucleotide sequence: TGCGCCAGCAGCCAGAGAACTAGCGGGGGGGTTCTCGGCGAGCAGTACTTC.

The rearrangement joins TRBV7-9 to TRBJ1-1; 8 bases line up with TRBD1. This CDR3 has 15 amino acids. Losses at the gene ends were 3 bases for V and 0 bases for J; bases not matched to a gene: 3. Germline CDR1 reads SEHNR; CDR2 reads FQNEAQ (reference sequence). CDR3 nucleotides: TGTGCCAGCAGCTTCGGGACAGGTCTGAACACTGAAGCTTTCTTT. This sequence encodes CASSFGTGLNTEAFF.

The chain has TRBV30 and TRBJ2-1, with TRBD1 matching over 8 bases. V trimming: 2 bases; J trimming: 9 bases; junction bases outside the gene matches: 6. Germline V lookup: CDR1 GTSNPN, CDR2 SVGIG (reference sequence). The CDR3 has 13 residues. Here the CDR3 reads CAWSQGARAEQFF. The DNA of the CDR3 is TGTGCCTGGAGTCAGGGGGCGCGAGCTGAGCAGTTCTTC.

The chain combines TRBV19 with TRBJ1-5; D remains ambiguous. Germline V gene sequence: CDR1 LNHDA, CDR2 SQIVND (reference sequence). V was trimmed by 3 bases and J by 4 bases, leaving 7 bases between them. This CDR3 is 13 amino acids long. The CDR3 sequence: CASSIFPNQPQHF. The CDR3 DNA reads as TGTGCCAGTAGTATTTTCCCGAATCAGCCCCAGCATTTT.